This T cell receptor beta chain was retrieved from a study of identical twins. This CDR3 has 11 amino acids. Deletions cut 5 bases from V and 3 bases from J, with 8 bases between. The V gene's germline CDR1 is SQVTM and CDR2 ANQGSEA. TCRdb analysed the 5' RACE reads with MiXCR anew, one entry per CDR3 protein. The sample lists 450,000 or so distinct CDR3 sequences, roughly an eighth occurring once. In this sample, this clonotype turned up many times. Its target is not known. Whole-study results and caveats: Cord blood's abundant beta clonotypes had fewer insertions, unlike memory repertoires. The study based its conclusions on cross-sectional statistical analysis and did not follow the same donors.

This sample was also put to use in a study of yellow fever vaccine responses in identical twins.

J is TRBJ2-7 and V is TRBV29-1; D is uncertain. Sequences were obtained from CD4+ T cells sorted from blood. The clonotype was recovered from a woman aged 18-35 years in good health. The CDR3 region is CSVNVNYEQYF. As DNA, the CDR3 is TGCAGCGTTAACGTAAACTACGAGCAGTACTTC.